The 27 T cell receptor beta chains presented below share a single source sample, sequenced in a study of blood T cell repertoires in COVID-19. The table came from immunoSEQ multiplex PCR; TCRdb's copy has only in-frame clones and leaves some out. Of about 150,000 clones in the sample, 80% are singletons; the top ten hold under 0.75%. The sequencing sample was made of peripheral blood. These receptors all come from a man aged 55 to 70 with acute or convalescent COVID-19.

The chain has TRBV15 and TRBJ2-1, with D possibly being TRBD1 (6 bases). The CDR3 consists of 17 residues. V lost 8 bases and J 0 bases, leaving 20 bases between the germline ends. Germline CDR1 LNHNV, CDR2 YYDKDF (reference sequence). The CDR3 coding sequence is TGTGCCACCTACAGCAGGGGAGTAGGAAGCTCCTACAATGAGCAGTTCTTC. As protein: CATYSRGVGSSYNEQFF.

V gene TRBV7-8 combines with J gene TRBJ2-1, with 7 bases matching TRBD2. Germline V gene sequence: CDR1 SGHVS, CDR2 FQNEAQ. This CDR3 has 16 residues. The V segment lost 2 bases and the J segment 3 bases; nucleotides outside the gene matches: 7. CDR3 region: CASSLMIGGGYNEQFF. Here the CDR3 DNA reads TGTGCCAGCAGCTTAATGATTGGGGGGGGCTACAATGAGCAGTTCTTC.

The gene calls are TRBV3-1 (or the pseudogene TRBV3-2) and TRBJ1-2; D is undetermined. CDR1 and CDR2 from the germline V gene are LGHDT and YNNKEL (reference sequence). This CDR3 comprises 13 residues. Trimming left V 1 base short and J 8 bases short, with 11 bases between. The CDR3 spells CASSQVSREGYTF. The CDR3, as DNA: TGTGCCAGCAGCCAAGTCAGCCGGGAGGGCTACACCTTC.

The chain employs TRBV19 and TRBJ2-1, with 11 bases fitting TRBD2. Germline CDR1 and CDR2: LNHDA and SQIVND (reference sequence). This CDR3 has 15 amino acids. V was pared by 4 bases and J by 6 bases, with 5 bases of the junction left unmatched. In DNA, the CDR3 is TGTGCCAGTAGTACGACTAGCGGGATAACCAATGAGCAGTTCTTC. As protein: CASSTTSGITNEQFF.

This sequence joins TRBV12-3 or TRBV12-4 and TRBJ1-5; D uncertain. V was trimmed by 3 bases and J by 0 bases, leaving 3 bases between them. This CDR3 is 13 amino acids long. The CDR3 is CASSLSSNQPQHF. Written as DNA, the CDR3 is TGTGCCAGCAGTTTGAGTAGCAATCAGCCCCAGCATTTT.

The chain has TRBV5-1 and TRBJ2-7; 7 bases are a match to TRBD1. V lost 3 bases, J lost 2 bases, and 5 bases stayed unmatched. The CDR3 runs to 14 residues. CDR1 and CDR2 from the germline V gene are SGHRS and YFSETQ. As DNA, the CDR3 is TGCGCCAGCAGCTCGACAGGGCAGGCCTACGAGCAGTACTTC. Its translation is CASSSTGQAYEQYF.

This clone was observed once. The chain recombines TRBV6-1 with TRBJ1-6; D might be TRBD1 (6 bases). The germline gives CDR1 MNHNS, CDR2 SASEGT. V was cut by 1 base and J by 7 bases, with 8 bases left in between. This CDR3 comprises 14 residues. For the CDR3, the DNA is TGTGCCAGCAGTGAAGGACAGGCCAATTCACCCCTCCACTTT. It encodes CASSEGQANSPLHF.

This clone was recorded only once. One junction end does not reproduce the germline sequence, and a read error may be involved. V gene TRBV11-2 combines with J gene TRBJ2-3, with D possibly being TRBD1 (6 bases). Germline assignment: CDR1 SGHAT and CDR2 FQNNGV. The CDR3 contains 14 residues. The CDR3 loop is CASSLVLLGTPLFF. Here the CDR3 DNA reads TGTGCCAGCAGCTTAGTCCTCCTCGGGACACCACTGTTCTTT. Drawing the rest from reference TRBV11-2 and TRBJ2-3, the complete variable domain is EAGVAQSPRYKIIEKRQSVAFWCNPISGHATLYWYQQILGQGPKLLIQFQNNGVVDDSQLPKDRFSAERLKGVDSTLKIQPAKLEDSAVYLCASSLVLLGTPLFFGPGTRLTVL.

The chain recombines TRBV30 with TRBJ2-5, with D perhaps TRBD2 (7 bases). The V end was cut by 3 bases, the J end by 4 bases, with 18 bases between. Germline V lookup: CDR1 GTSNPN, CDR2 SVGIG (reference sequence). The CDR3 consists of 15 residues. CDR3 in DNA: TGTGCCTGGAGATTCGGGGGGCGGTCGGGAGAGACCCAGTACTTC. Translated, it gives CAWRFGGRSGETQYF.

The gene calls are TRBV5-1 and TRBJ2-3; 8 nucleotides match TRBD2. Trimming took 4 bases from V and 4 from J; bases not matched to a gene: 11. Germline CDR1 is SGHRS and CDR2 is YFSETQ. The CDR3 contains 16 residues. DNA of the CDR3: TGCGCCAGCAGCCCATCCTTAGCGGGGTCGGCAGATACGCAGTATTTT. It encodes CASSPSLAGSADTQYF.

The rearrangement links TRBV4-3 to TRBJ1-2; no definite D call. The CDR3 consists of 14 residues. CDR1 and CDR2 from the germline V gene are LGHNA and YSLEER. V shed 2 bases and J shed 4 bases, with 11 bases lying between them. The CDR3 is CASSQFLGAYGYTF. For the CDR3, the DNA is TGCGCCAGCAGCCAATTTCTCGGTGCCTATGGCTACACCTTC.

DNA for the CDR3: TGTGCCAGCAGTCGCTTCGGGGGGGCTCATGCCTACGAGCAGTACTTC. Translated, it gives CASSRFGGAHAYEQYF. The chain uses TRBV3-1 (or the pseudogene TRBV3-2) and TRBJ2-7, with 8 bases identical to TRBD2. The V gene's germline CDR1 is LGHDT and CDR2 YNNKEL (reference sequence). With 6 bases clipped from V and 2 bases from J, the junction kept 12 bases outside the gene matches. CDR3 length equals 16 residues.

This sequence joins TRBV28 and TRBJ2-7; 9 bases map to TRBD2. This CDR3 contains 13 residues. Per the germline V gene, CDR1 is MDHEN and CDR2 is SYDVKM. The V and J ends lost 6 bases and 7 bases, in that order; junction bases with no gene match: 7. This CDR3 reads CASSPWTSEEQYF. CDR3 in DNA: TGTGCCAGCAGCCCCTGGACTAGCGAGGAGCAGTACTTC. The full variable domain, rest sourced from reference TRBV28 and TRBJ2-7, is DVKVTQSSRYLVKRTGEKVFLECVQDMDHENMFWYRQDPGLGLRLIYFSYDVKMKEKGDIPEGYSVSREKKERFSLILESASTNQTSMYLCASSPWTSEEQYFGPGTRLTVT.

The sample holds a few counts of this clone. J is TRBJ1-1 and V is TRBV2, with TRBD1 matching over 7 bases. This CDR3 region has 17 residues. Germline-derived CDR1 and CDR2 are SNHLY and FYNNEI. J gave up 2 bases and V 0 bases, and 9 bases lay outside the gene matches. CDR3 in amino acids: CASSEASSGTVNTEAFF. In nucleotides, the CDR3 is TGTGCCAGCAGTGAAGCATCCTCAGGGACAGTTAACACTGAAGCTTTCTTT.

The J gene is TRBJ2-3, the V gene TRBV4-2; no definite D call. The germline V gene encodes CDR1 LGHNA and CDR2 YNFKEQ. The germline V and J ends were trimmed by 1 base and 5 bases, with 7 bases remaining between them. The CDR3 sequence is 13 residues long. The DNA of the CDR3 is TGTGCCAGCAGCCAAGCAGGTGTAGATACGCAGTATTTT. Translation: CASSQAGVDTQYF.

The chain carries TRBV9 and TRBJ2-3; perhaps TRBD2 as D (6 bases). Germline CDR1 is SGDLS and CDR2 is YYNGEE. Trimming cost V 2 bases and J 6 bases, with 7 bases left between them. This CDR3 is built from 12 residues. In DNA form, the CDR3 reads TGTGCCAGCAGCGTGGAGGGGGATACGCAGTATTTT. Its protein is CASSVEGDTQYF.

This chain uses TRBV11-1 with TRBJ2-1; the D is unclear. Trimming stripped 2 bases from V and 3 bases from J, with 14 bases between. CDR3 length: 16 amino acids. Germline V gene lookup returns CDR1 SGHAT and CDR2 FQDESV (reference sequence). The CDR3 sequence: CASSLKSAAYYNEQFF. The CDR3 nucleotides are TGTGCCAGCAGCTTAAAAAGCGCGGCCTACTACAATGAGCAGTTCTTC.

This clone was seen just once. The chain links TRBV6-5 to TRBJ2-7, with D tentatively TRBD2 (5 bases). The CDR3 consists of 13 residues. The V end lost 4 bases, the J end lost 6 bases, and 13 bases lay between the germline ends. Germline lookup yields CDR1 MNHEY and CDR2 SVGAGI. CDR3 region: CASSSATRTEQYF. As DNA, the CDR3 is TGTGCCAGCAGTTCCGCCACTAGGACCGAGCAGTACTTC.

The chain links TRBV6-5 to TRBJ1-3, with unresolved D. Between the trimmed V and J ends, which lost 6 bases and 2 bases, there was a span of 11 bases. This CDR3 has 14 amino acids. CDR1 and CDR2 (germline): MNHEY, SVGAGI. CDR3 region: CASSPGSPGNTIYF. The CDR3 DNA is TGTGCCAGCAGCCCAGGAAGCCCTGGAAACACCATATATTTT.

The chain combines TRBV27 with TRBJ1-6; no definite D call. The CDR3 sequence is 15 residues long. The V end lost 5 bases, the J end lost 7 bases, and 15 bases lay between the germline ends. Germline CDR1 reads MNHEY; CDR2 reads SMNVEV (reference sequence). The CDR3 is CASSPREGWNSPLHF. The CDR3 coding sequence is TGTGCCAGCAGTCCCAGAGAGGGATGGAATTCACCCCTCCACTTT.

This chain joins TRBV5-1 and TRBJ2-2; TRBD1 agrees at 7 bases. The CDR3 extends over 17 amino acids. Per the germline V gene, CDR1 is SGHRS and CDR2 is YFSETQ. The V gene end was trimmed by 4 bases and the J gene end by 1 base; junction bases not matched to a gene: 10. CDR3 residues: CASSLEPTGLNTGELFF. The CDR3 coding sequence is TGCGCCAGCAGCCTCGAACCGACAGGGTTGAACACCGGGGAGCTGTTTTTT.

This chain joins TRBV12-3 or TRBV12-4 and TRBJ1-2; unclear D gene. V lost 2 bases to trimming and J lost 4 bases, with 8 bases between them. CDR3 length equals 13 residues. CDR3 nucleotides: TGTGCCAGCAGTTTAAATCAGGTCTATGGCTACACCTTC. It is translated as CASSLNQVYGYTF.

This clone appeared a single time. The chain couples TRBV5-4 to TRBJ2-7; 7 nucleotides align to TRBD1. J lost 7 bases, V lost 4 bases, and 11 bases had no gene match. This CDR3 comprises 14 residues. CDR1 is SGHNT, CDR2 YYREEE, per germline (reference sequence). CDR3 residues: CASSLTGASGEQYF. The DNA for the CDR3 is TGTGCCAGCAGCCTAACAGGGGCGTCCGGAGAGCAGTACTTC.

The chain combines TRBV28 with TRBJ1-5; D not certain. Per germline, CDR1 MDHEN and CDR2 SYDVKM. This CDR3 is 12 amino acids long. V gave up 3 bases and J gave up 7 bases, with 7 bases separating them. In DNA form, the CDR3 reads TGTGCCAGCAGTTTTGGCAGACAGCCCCAGCATTTT. Its translation is CASSFGRQPQHF.

This clone was seen a single time. This chain links TRBV5-6 with TRBJ1-5, with a weak D call TRBD1 (5 bases). Trimming removed 0 bases from V and 3 bases from J, with 13 bases in between. The CDR3 is 16 amino acids. Germline assignment: CDR1 SGHDT and CDR2 YYEEEE. CDR3 sequence: CASSLGGGPSNQPQHF. In DNA, the CDR3 is TGTGCCAGCAGCTTGGGCGGGGGACCTTCCAATCAGCCCCAGCATTTT.

The chain links TRBV28 to TRBJ1-1; no clear D. Per germline, CDR1 MDHEN and CDR2 SYDVKM. Trimming pared 2 bases from V and 3 bases from J, leaving 10 bases between. The CDR3 has 14 residues. CDR3 sequence reads: CASSLGGWDTEAFF. DNA of the CDR3: TGTGCCAGCAGTTTAGGCGGGTGGGACACTGAAGCTTTCTTT. Supplemented by reference TRBV28 and TRBJ1-1, the full variable domain reads DVKVTQSSRYLVKRTGEKVFLECVQDMDHENMFWYRQDPGLGLRLIYFSYDVKMKEKGDIPEGYSVSREKKERFSLILESASTNQTSMYLCASSLGGWDTEAFFGQGTRLTVV.

The chain carries TRBV19 and TRBJ2-2; 7 bases line up with TRBD1. The CDR3 runs 15 residues. J gave up 9 bases and V 4 bases, and 11 bases lay outside the gene matches. Germline lookup yields CDR1 LNHDA and CDR2 SQIVND (reference sequence). CDR3 loop: CASSTVTGRGRELFF. The CDR3 nucleotides read TGTGCCAGTAGTACCGTGACAGGGAGAGGACGGGAGCTGTTTTTT.